Presented here are 12 T cell receptor beta chains from one specimen sequenced in a study of cytomegalovirus exposure and HLA in healthy donors. Use of 60 Vbeta and 13 Jbeta primers characterized the PCR. Assay: immunoSEQ multiplex PCR; the TCRdb copy retains only in-frame clones and omits some. The sample includes more than 100,000 clones, 77% of them seen just once. The sequenced sample consisted of PBMCs. These TCRs come from a woman between 40 and 50 years old in good health and CMV-seronegative.

This clone was counted once. V and J are TRBV28 and TRBJ1-2, with 7 bases aligning to TRBD1. This CDR3 contains 18 residues. V lost 3 bases and J lost 4; bases outside the gene matches: 17. Germline lookup yields CDR1 MDHEN and CDR2 SYDVKM. For the CDR3, the DNA is TGTGCCAGCAGTTTTAATCACCCACGACAGGGCACCCCCTATGGCTACACCTTC. Protein product: CASSFNHPRQGTPYGYTF.

The rearrangement links TRBV27 to TRBJ2-6; maybe TRBD1 (5 bases). The V end lost 2 bases, the J end lost 2 bases, and 7 bases lay between the germline ends. The CDR3 loop spans 15 amino acids. Germline V gives CDR1 MNHEY, CDR2 SMNVEV (reference sequence). The CDR3 coding sequence is TGTGCCAGCAGTTTACAGGGCACTGGGGCCAACGTCCTGACTTTC. This translates into CASSLQGTGANVLTF.

This chain joins TRBV7-9 and TRBJ2-7; a weak D match, TRBD1 (5 bases). The CDR3 is 14 amino acids. In germline, CDR1 is SEHNR, CDR2 FQNEAQ (reference sequence). Trimming left V 2 bases short and J 2 bases short, with 10 bases between. DNA of the CDR3: TGTGCCAGCAGCTTAAGTCAGGGTCCCTACGAGCAGTACTTC. This gives the protein CASSLSQGPYEQYF.

J is TRBJ1-4 and V is TRBV7-2; D is possibly TRBD1 (5 bases). The CDR3 loop spans 15 amino acids. CDR1 is SGHTA and CDR2 is FQGNSA in the germline V gene. The V end was cut by 1 base, the J end by 7 bases, with 13 bases between. The CDR3: CASSLGYGAREKLFF. CDR3 DNA: TGTGCCAGCAGCTTAGGGTATGGGGCGCGTGAAAAACTGTTTTTT.

The CDR3 reads CASSPTGQGSRTNEKLFF. The CDR3 DNA reads TGTGCCAGCAGCCCGACGGGACAGGGGTCTAGGACTAATGAAAAACTGTTTTTT. This chain connects TRBV7-2 to TRBJ1-4; 10 nucleotides agree with TRBD1. Trimming removed 5 bases from V and 2 bases from J; junction bases left unmatched: 11. Per the germline V gene, CDR1 is SGHTA and CDR2 is FQGNSA. CDR3 size: 18 residues.

V gene TRBV5-6 combines with J gene TRBJ2-3; 8 positions agree with TRBD2. This CDR3 has 15 residues. Trimming cost V 0 bases and J 2 bases; bases outside gene matches: 2. From germline, CDR1 is SGHDT and CDR2 YYEEEE. Written as DNA, the CDR3 is TGTGCCAGCAGCTTGGGCGGGGGGACCACAGATACGCAGTATTTT. Protein: CASSLGGGTTDTQYF.

This clone was detected a few times. The rearrangement joins TRBV27 to TRBJ2-6; TRBD1 is a possible D gene (6 bases). Trimming left V 4 bases short and J 4 bases short, with 11 bases between. CDR3 size: 15 residues. Germline CDR1 is MNHEY and CDR2 is SMNVEV (reference sequence). The DNA of the CDR3 is TGTGCCAGCAGTTATACAGGGTGGGGGGCCAACGTCCTGACTTTC. It specifies CASSYTGWGANVLTF. Looking up the rest from reference TRBV27 and TRBJ2-6 gives the full variable domain: EAQVTQNPRYLITVTGKKLTVTCSQNMNHEYMSWYRQDPGLGLRQIYYSMNVEVTDKGDVPEGYKVSRKEKRNFPLILESPSPNQTSLYFCASSYTGWGANVLTFGAGSRLTVL.

CDR3 in DNA: TGTGCCAGCAGTCGATGGTTAGACAGGGGAAGTCACGAGCAGTACTTC. The encoded protein is CASSRWLDRGSHEQYF. The rearrangement uses TRBV2 and TRBJ2-7; 8 bases agree with TRBD1. The CDR3 runs 16 residues. V lost 5 bases to trimming and J lost 5 bases; unmatched junction nucleotides: 14. The germline gives CDR1 SNHLY, CDR2 FYNNEI.

The V call is TRBV4-1, the J call TRBJ1-1; the match to TRBD1 covers 7 bases. Losses at the gene ends were 0 bases for V and 5 bases for J; bases not matched to a gene: 3. The CDR3 extends over 14 amino acids. Germline V gene data show CDR1 as MGHRA and CDR2 as YSYEKL. This CDR3 is CASSQDPRGTEAFF. The CDR3 nucleotides read TGCGCCAGCAGCCAAGACCCCAGGGGGACTGAAGCTTTCTTT.

The chain uses TRBV10-3 and TRBJ2-7, with D perhaps matching TRBD1 (6 bases). V lost 2 bases and J 0 bases, leaving 14 bases between the germline ends. Germline loops: CDR1 ENHRY, CDR2 SYGVKD. The CDR3 spans 16 residues. DNA for the CDR3: TGTGCCATCAGTGAGGCTAGCACAGGGAGCTCCTACGAGCAGTACTTC. Translated, it gives CAISEASTGSSYEQYF.

The chain uses TRBV25-1 and TRBJ1-1; TRBD1 is a possible D gene (6 bases). This CDR3 contains 18 residues. Per germline, CDR1 MGHDK and CDR2 SYGVNS. Between the trimmed V and J ends, which lost 4 bases and 0 bases, there was a span of 21 bases. The CDR3 DNA follows: TGTGCCAGCAGTGGACTCTCTACAGGGAGTCGAATGAACACTGAAGCTTTCTTT. Its translation: CASSGLSTGSRMNTEAFF.

The rearrangement links TRBV27 to TRBJ1-6; tentative D call: TRBD1 (5 bases). Germline-derived CDR1 and CDR2 are MNHEY and SMNVEV (reference sequence). Between the trimmed V and J ends, which lost 1 base and 9 bases, there was a span of 19 bases. The CDR3 totals 17 residues. In nucleotides, the CDR3 is TGTGCCAGCAGTTTATACCCAAAGGACGGCGGGGGTTCACCCCTCCACTTT. This translates into CASSLYPKDGGGSPLHF.